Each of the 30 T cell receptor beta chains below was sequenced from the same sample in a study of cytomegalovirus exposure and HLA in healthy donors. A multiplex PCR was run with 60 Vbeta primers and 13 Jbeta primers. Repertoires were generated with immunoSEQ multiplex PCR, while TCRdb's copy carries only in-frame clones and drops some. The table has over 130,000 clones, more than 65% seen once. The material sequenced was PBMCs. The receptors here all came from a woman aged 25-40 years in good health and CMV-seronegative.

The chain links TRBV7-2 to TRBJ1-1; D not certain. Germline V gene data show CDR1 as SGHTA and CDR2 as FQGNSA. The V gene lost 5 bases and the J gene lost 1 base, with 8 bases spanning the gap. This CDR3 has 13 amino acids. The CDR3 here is CASSEQQNTEAFF. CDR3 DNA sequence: TGTGCCAGCAGCGAACAGCAGAACACTGAAGCTTTCTTT.

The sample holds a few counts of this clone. The chain's CDR3 is CASSDIMGETQYF. CDR3 in DNA: TGTGCCAGCAGCGACATAATGGGAGAGACCCAGTACTTC. V and J are TRBV5-4 and TRBJ2-5; no clear D. The CDR3 consists of 13 residues. V was shortened by 4 bases and J by 4 bases, with 11 bases between the two germline ends. Germline V gene data show CDR1 as SGHNT and CDR2 as YYREEE (reference sequence).

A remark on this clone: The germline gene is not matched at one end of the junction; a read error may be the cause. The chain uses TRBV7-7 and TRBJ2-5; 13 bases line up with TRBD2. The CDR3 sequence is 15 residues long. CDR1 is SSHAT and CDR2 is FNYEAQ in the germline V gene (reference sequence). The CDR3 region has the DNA TGTGCTAGCAGCACTGGACTAGCGGGGGTCGAGACCCAGTACTTC. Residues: CASSTGLAGVETQYF.

The CDR3 sequence is CASSQTWDRDAEAFF. CDR3 in DNA: TGTGCCAGCAGCCAAACCTGGGACAGGGATGCTGAAGCTTTCTTT. This chain links TRBV14 with TRBJ1-1; the match to TRBD1 covers 9 bases. The trim removed 2 bases at V and 6 bases at J, leaving 7 bases unmatched. This CDR3 contains 15 residues. Germline CDR1 and CDR2: SGHDN and FVKESK.

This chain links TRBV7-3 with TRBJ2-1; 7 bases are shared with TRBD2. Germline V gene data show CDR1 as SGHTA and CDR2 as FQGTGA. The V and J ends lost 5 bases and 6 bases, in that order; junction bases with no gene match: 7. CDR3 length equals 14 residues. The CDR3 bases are TGTGCCAGCAGCCCGGGACTACCTCGCAATGAGCAGTTCTTC. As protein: CASSPGLPRNEQFF.

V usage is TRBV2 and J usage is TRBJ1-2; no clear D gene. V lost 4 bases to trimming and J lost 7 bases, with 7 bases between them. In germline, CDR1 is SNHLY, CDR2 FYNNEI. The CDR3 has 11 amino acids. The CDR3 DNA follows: TGTGCCAGCAGTGTGGCTAGTGGCTACACCTTC. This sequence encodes CASSVASGYTF.

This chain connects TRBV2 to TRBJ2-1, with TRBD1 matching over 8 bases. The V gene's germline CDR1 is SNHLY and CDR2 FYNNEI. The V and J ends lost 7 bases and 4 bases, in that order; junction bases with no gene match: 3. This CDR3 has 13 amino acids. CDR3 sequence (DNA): TGTGCCAGCAAGACAGGGGCGTACAATGAGCAGTTCTTC. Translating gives CASKTGAYNEQFF.

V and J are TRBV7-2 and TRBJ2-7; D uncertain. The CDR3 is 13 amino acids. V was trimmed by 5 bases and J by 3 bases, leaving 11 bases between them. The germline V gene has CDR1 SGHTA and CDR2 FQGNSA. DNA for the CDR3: TGTGCCAGCAGCGTGACATCCTTCTACGAGCAGTACTTC. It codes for CASSVTSFYEQYF. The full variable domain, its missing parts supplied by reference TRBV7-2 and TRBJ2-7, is GAGVSQSPSNKVTEKGKDVELRCDPISGHTALYWYRQSLGQGLEFLIYFQGNSAPDKSGLPSDRFSAERTGGSVSTLTIQRTQQEDSAVYLCASSVTSFYEQYFGPGTRLTVT.

Written as DNA, the CDR3 is TGTGCCAGCAGCTTGGGGTCTACGGAGCAGTACTTC. Translated, it gives CASSLGSTEQYF. V usage is TRBV5-4 and J usage is TRBJ2-7, with D unresolved. The V end lost 0 bases, the J end lost 7 bases, and 8 bases lay between the germline ends. The germline CDR1 and CDR2 sequences are SGHNT and YYREEE (reference sequence). The CDR3 consists of 12 residues.

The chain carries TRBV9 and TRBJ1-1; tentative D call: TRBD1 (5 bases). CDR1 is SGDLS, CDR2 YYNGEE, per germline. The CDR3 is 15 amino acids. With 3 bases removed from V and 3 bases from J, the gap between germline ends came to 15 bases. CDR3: CASSASRGIDTEAFF. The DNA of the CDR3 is TGTGCCAGCAGCGCAAGCCGGGGGATCGACACTGAAGCTTTCTTT.

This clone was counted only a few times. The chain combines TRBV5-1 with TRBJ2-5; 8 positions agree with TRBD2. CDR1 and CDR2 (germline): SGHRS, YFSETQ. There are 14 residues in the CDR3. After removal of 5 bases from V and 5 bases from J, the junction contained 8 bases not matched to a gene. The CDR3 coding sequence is TGCGCCAGCAGTAAGGCTAGCGGGTCGGAGACCCAGTACTTC. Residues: CASSKASGSETQYF.

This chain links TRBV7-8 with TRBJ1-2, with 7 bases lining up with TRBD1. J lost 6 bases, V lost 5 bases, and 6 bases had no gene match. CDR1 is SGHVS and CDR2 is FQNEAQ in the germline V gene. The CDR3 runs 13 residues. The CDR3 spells CASSPRQGDGYTF. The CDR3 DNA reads TGTGCCAGCAGCCCGAGACAGGGCGATGGCTACACCTTC. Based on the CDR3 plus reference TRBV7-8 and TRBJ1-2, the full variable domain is GAGVSQSPRYKVAKRGQDVALRCDPISGHVSLFWYQQALGQGPEFLTYFQNEAQLDKSGLPSDRFFAERPEGSVSTLKIQRTQQEDSAVYLCASSPRQGDGYTFGSGTRLTVV.

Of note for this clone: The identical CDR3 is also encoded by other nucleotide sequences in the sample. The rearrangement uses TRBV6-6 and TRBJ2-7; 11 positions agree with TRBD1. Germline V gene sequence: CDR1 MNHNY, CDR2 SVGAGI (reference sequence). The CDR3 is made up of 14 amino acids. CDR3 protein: CASRAGQGAHEQYV. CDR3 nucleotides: TGTGCTAGCAGAGCCGGACAGGGGGCTCACGAGCAGTACGTC.

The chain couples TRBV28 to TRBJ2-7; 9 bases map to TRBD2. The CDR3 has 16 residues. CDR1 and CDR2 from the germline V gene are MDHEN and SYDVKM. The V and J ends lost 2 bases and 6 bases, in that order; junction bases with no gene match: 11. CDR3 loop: CASSLIRLAGYSEQYF. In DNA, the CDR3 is TGTGCCAGCAGTTTAATTAGGCTAGCGGGGTACAGCGAGCAGTACTTC.

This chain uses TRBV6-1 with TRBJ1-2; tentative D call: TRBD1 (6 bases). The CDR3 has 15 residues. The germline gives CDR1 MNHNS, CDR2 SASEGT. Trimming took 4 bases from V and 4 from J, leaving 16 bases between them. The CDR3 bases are TGTGCCAGCAGTGGGGCCCTACAGGGCACCTATGGCTACACCTTC. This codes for CASSGALQGTYGYTF.

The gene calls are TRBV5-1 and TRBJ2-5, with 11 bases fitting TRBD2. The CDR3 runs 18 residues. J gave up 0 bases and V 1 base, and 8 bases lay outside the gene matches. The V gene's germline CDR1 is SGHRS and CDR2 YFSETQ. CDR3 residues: CASSLMSSGRSYQETQYF. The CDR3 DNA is TGCGCCAGCAGCTTGATGTCTAGCGGGAGGTCGTACCAAGAGACCCAGTACTTC.

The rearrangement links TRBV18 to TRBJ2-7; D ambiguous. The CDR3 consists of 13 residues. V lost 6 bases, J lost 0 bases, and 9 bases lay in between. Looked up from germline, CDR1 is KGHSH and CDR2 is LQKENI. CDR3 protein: CASSPRSSYEQYF. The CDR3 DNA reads TGTGCCAGCTCCCCTAGGAGCTCCTACGAGCAGTACTTC. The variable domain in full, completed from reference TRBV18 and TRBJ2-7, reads NAGVMQNPRHLVRRRGQEARLRCSPMKGHSHVYWYRQLPEEGLKFMVYLQKENIIDESGMPKERFSAEFPKEGPSILRIQQVVRGDSAAYFCASSPRSSYEQYFGPGTRLTVT.

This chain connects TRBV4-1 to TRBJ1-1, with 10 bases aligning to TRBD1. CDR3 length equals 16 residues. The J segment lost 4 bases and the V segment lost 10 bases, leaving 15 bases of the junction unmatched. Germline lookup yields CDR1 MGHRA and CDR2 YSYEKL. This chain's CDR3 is CATSAQGGQGSTEAFF. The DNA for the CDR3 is TGCGCCACCTCGGCCCAAGGGGGACAGGGGAGCACTGAAGCTTTCTTT.

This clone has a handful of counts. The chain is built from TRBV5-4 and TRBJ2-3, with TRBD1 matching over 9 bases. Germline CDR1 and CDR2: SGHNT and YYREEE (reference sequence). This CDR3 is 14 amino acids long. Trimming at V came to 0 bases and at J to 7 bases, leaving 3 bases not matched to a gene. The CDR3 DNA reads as TGTGCCAGCAGCTTGGACAGGGGGCAACATACGCAGTATTTT. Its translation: CASSLDRGQHTQYF.

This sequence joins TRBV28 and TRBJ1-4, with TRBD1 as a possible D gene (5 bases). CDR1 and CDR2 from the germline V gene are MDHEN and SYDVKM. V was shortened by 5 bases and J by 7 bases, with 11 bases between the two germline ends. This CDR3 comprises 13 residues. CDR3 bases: TGTGCCAGCAGTCCGGCGGGGGGTGAAAAACTGTTTTTT. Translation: CASSPAGGEKLFF.

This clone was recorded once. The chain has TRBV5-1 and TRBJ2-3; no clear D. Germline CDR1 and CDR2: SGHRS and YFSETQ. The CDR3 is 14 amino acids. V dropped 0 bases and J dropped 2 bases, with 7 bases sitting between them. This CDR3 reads CASSLGSDTDTQYF. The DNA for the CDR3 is TGCGCCAGCAGCTTGGGGTCAGACACAGATACGCAGTATTTT.

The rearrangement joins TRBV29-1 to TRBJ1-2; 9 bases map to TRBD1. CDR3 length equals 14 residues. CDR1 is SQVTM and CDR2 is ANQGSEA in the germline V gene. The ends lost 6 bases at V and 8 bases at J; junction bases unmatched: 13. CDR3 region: CSVATGQGTGGYTF. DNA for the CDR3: TGCAGCGTCGCTACTGGACAGGGGACGGGGGGCTACACCTTC.

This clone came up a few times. The CDR3 DNA follows: TGTGCCTGGAACCCGGGACTAGCGGGATCGTACGAGCAGTTCTTC. It specifies CAWNPGLAGSYEQFF. The rearrangement joins TRBV30 to TRBJ2-1; TRBD2 matches 13 bases. This CDR3 contains 15 residues. V lost 4 bases, J lost 10 bases, and 10 bases stayed unmatched. Germline-derived CDR1 and CDR2 are GTSNPN and SVGIG (reference sequence).

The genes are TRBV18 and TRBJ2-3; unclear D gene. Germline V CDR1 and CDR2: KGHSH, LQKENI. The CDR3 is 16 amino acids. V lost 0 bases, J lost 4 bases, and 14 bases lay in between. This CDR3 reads CASSPPSSLGPDTQYF. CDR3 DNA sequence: TGTGCCAGCTCACCACCGAGTTCCCTAGGCCCAGATACGCAGTATTTT.

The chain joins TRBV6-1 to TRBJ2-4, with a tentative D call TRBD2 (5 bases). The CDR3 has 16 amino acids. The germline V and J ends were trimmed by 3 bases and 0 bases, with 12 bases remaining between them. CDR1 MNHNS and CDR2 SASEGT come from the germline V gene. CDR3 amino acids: CASSESDSGAKNIQYF. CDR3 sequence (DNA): TGTGCCAGCAGTGAGTCGGACTCGGGAGCCAAAAACATTCAGTACTTC.

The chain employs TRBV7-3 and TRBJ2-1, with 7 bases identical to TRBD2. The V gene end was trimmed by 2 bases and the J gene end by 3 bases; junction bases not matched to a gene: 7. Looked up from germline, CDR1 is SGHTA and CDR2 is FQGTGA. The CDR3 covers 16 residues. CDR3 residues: CASSLGPAGSYNEQFF. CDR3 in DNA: TGTGCCAGCAGCTTAGGTCCAGCGGGGAGCTACAATGAGCAGTTCTTC.

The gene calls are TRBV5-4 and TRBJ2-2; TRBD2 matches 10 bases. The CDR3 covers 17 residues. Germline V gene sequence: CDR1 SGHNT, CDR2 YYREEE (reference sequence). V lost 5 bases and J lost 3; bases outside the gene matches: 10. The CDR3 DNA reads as TGTGCCAGCAGTCCCCCTAGCGGGAGTTCTCACACCGGGGAGCTGTTTTTT. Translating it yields CASSPPSGSSHTGELFF.

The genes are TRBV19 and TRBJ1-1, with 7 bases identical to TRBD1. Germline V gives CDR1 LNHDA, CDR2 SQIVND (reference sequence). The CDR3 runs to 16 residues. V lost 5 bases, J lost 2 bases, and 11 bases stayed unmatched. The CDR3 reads CASSPTPGQRNTEAFF. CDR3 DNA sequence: TGTGCCAGTAGTCCGACTCCGGGACAGCGAAACACTGAAGCTTTCTTT.

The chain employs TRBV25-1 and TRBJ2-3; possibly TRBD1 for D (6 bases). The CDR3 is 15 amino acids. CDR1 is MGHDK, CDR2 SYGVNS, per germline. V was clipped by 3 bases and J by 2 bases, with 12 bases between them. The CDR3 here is CASSDGTTPTDTQYF. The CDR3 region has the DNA TGTGCCAGCAGTGACGGGACAACACCCACAGATACGCAGTATTTT.

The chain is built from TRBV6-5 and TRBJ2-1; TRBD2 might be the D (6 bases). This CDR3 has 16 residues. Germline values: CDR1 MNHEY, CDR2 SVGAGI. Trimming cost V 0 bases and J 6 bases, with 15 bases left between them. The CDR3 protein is CASSYSRKQGGNEQFF. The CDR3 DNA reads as TGTGCCAGCAGTTACTCGAGGAAGCAGGGAGGCAATGAGCAGTTCTTC.